These T cell receptor beta chains were read from a single sample in a study of cytomegalovirus exposure and HLA in healthy donors. The protocol was immunoSEQ multiplex PCR, while the TCRdb copy is restricted to in-frame clones and leaves out a portion. This table holds 150,000 to 180,000 clones, around nine tenths found once. Sequenced input: PBMCs. The receptor source for this set is a man aged 18 to 35 in good health and CMV-seropositive. CDR3s include the opening cysteine and the closing phenylalanine or tryptophan. D genes are given only for firm matches. Expanded clones are given a class, and other clones once, few, many or no size at all.

d_call j_call v_call clone_size cdr3_aa cdr3_nt
. TRBJ2-2 TRBV7-2 . CASRLDYPGELFF TGTGCCAGCAGATTAGACTACCCCGGGGAGCTGTTTTTT
TRBD2 TRBJ2-7 TRBV14 . CASSPSRYSGIAQHYEQYF TGTGCCAGCAGCCCGTCACGTTATAGCGGGATAGCGCAGCACTACGAGCAGTACTTC
TRBD1 TRBJ2-7 TRBV16 . CASSQRIGTGIYEQYF TGTGCCAGCAGCCAGCGTATCGGGACAGGGATTTACGAGCAGTACTTC
TRBD1 TRBJ2-7 TRBV6-5 few CASSYGDSYEQYF TGTGCCAGCAGTTACGGGGACAGCTACGAGCAGTACTTC
TRBD2 TRBJ2-2 TRBV7-2 once CASSLSGRDTGELFF TGTGCCAGCAGCCTTAGCGGGAGAGACACCGGGGAGCTGTTTTTT
TRBD1 TRBJ2-7 TRBV10-2 . CASSSGQGYEQYF TGCGCCAGCAGTTCGGGACAGGGCTACGAGCAGTACTTC
TRBD1 TRBJ1-2 TRBV5-4 few CASSAGTDYGYTF TGTGCCAGCAGCGCAGGGACAGACTATGGCTACACCTTC
. TRBJ2-7 TRBV15 . CATSRADPGEQYF TGTGCCACCAGCAGAGCGGATCCGGGCGAGCAGTACTTC
. TRBJ2-1 TRBV27 . CASSPLDRSVYNEQFF TGTGCCAGCAGTCCCTTAGACAGATCAGTTTACAATGAGCAGTTCTTC
TRBD2 TRBJ2-5 TRBV7-2 once CASSLAASGVQETQYF TGTGCCAGCAGCTTAGCGGCTAGCGGGGTACAAGAGACCCAGTACTTC
. TRBJ1-2 TRBV6-4 . CARDSRPRNYGYTF TGTGCCAGGGACAGCCGCCCTAGAAATTATGGCTACACCTTC